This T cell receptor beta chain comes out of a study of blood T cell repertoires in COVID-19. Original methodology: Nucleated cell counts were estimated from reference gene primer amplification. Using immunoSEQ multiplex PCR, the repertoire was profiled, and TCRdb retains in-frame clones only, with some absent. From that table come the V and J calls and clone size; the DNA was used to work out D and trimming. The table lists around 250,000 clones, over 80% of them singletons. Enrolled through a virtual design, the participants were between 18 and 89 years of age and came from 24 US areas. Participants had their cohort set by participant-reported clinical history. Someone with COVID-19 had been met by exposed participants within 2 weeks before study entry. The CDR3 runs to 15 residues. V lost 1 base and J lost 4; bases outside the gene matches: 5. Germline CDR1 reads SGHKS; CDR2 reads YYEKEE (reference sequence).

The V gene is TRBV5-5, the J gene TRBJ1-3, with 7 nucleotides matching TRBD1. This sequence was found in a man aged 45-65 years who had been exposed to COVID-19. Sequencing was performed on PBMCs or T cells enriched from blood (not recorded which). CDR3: CASSLTGVPGNTIYF. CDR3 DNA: TGTGCCAGCAGCTTGACAGGGGTACCGGGAAACACCATATATTTT.